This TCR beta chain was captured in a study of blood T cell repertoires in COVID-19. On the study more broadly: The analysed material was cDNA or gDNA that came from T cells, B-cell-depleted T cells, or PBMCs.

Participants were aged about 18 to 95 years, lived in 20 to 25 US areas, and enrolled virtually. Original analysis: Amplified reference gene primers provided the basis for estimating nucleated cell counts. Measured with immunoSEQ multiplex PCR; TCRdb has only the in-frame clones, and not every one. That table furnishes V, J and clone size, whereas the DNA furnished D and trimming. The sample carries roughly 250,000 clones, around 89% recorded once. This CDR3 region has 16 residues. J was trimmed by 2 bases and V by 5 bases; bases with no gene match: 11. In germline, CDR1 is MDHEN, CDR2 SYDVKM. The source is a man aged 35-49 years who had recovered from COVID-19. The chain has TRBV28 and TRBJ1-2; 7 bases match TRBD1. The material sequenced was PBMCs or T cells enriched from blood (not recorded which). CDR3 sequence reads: CASSLWRGQVNYGYTF. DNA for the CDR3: TGTGCCAGCAGTCTTTGGAGGGGGCAAGTGAACTATGGCTACACCTTC.